This is a list of T cell receptor beta chains from one sample in a study of blood T cell repertoires in COVID-19. Generated by immunoSEQ multiplex PCR, the TCRdb table keeps only in-frame clones and is missing some. This repertoire shows roughly 300,000 clones, 80% to 95% found once; its top ten account for 6.5% to 8%. The sequenced sample consisted of peripheral blood. All receptors derive from a young woman with COVID-19, enrolled during active disease. Each CDR3 is given with its conserved first and last residue. A D gene is named only where the DNA matches it firmly. Expanded clones get a size class; other rows say once, few or many, or leave the size out.

size	J	D	V	DNA	CDR3
NA	TRBJ1-1	NA	TRBV5-1	TGCGCCAGCAGCTTCGGGGTCCTCGGGAACACTGAAGCTTTCTTT	CASSFGVLGNTEAFF
NA	TRBJ1-5	TRBD1	TRBV5-8	TGTGCCAGCAGCACCTCCGGGACAGGTTCCAATCAGCCCCAGCATTTT	CASSTSGTGSNQPQHF
NA	TRBJ1-5	TRBD1	TRBV24-1	TGTGCCACCAGTGACCGACAGGGTAGGAATCAGCCCCAGCATTTT	CATSDRQGRNQPQHF
NA	TRBJ1-5	NA	TRBV18	TGTGCCAGCTCACCCGACAGTATCCGCAATCAGCCCCAGCATTTT	CASSPDSIRNQPQHF
NA	TRBJ2-3	NA	TRBV28	TGTGCCAGCAGTTTAGACAGGAGCACAGATACGCAGTATTTT	CASSLDRSTDTQYF
NA	TRBJ1-5	NA	TRBV6-6	TGTGCCAGCAGTCCCCGGGGGGCGAGGAGCAATCAGCCCCAGCATTTT	CASSPRGARSNQPQHF
NA	TRBJ1-5	NA	TRBV2	TGTGCCAGCAGCCCAGACAGGTCGAACAATCAGCCCCAGCATTTT	CASSPDRSNNQPQHF
NA	TRBJ1-1	NA	TRBV11-1	TGTGCCAGCACGGAACGGGTCATGAACACTGAAGCTTTCTTT	CASTERVMNTEAFF
NA	TRBJ1-5	NA	TRBV28	TGTGCCAGCACCCGGGGATCGGCTCAGCCCCAGCATTTT	CASTRGSAQPQHF
once	TRBJ2-7	TRBD2	TRBV29-1	TGCAGCGTTGTGCTAGCGGGAATTTACGAGCAGTACTTC	CSVVLAGIYEQYF
NA	TRBJ2-2	TRBD2	TRBV28	TGTGCCAGCAGTACCGGGACTAGCGGGAGCGGGGAGCTGTTTTTT	CASSTGTSGSGELFF
NA	TRBJ2-1	TRBD2	TRBV11-2	TGTGCCAGCAGCTTTGCGGGCGGGAGTAATGAGCAGTTCTTC	CASSFAGGSNEQFF